This T cell receptor (beta chain) was identified in a study of blood T cell repertoires in COVID-19. Study-level background: PBMCs, B-cell-depleted T cells, or T cells provided the cDNA or gDNA that made up the material.

Study processing details: Nucleated cell counts were estimated from reference gene primer amplification. TCRdb's table, derived via immunoSEQ multiplex PCR, lists solely in-frame clones and lacks some. That table supplies the V and J calls and clone size; D and trimming were determined from the DNA. The sample records 73,000 or so clones, approximately 91% being singletons. The CDR3 length is 18 residues. Looked up from germline, CDR1 is SEHNR and CDR2 is FQNEAQ (reference sequence). V was trimmed by 4 bases and J by 3 bases, leaving 23 bases between them. The receptor was isolated from a human donor with active COVID-19. The donor label of this sample is uncertain. The chain recombines TRBV7-9 with TRBJ2-3; D is possibly TRBD2 (6 bases). Material for sequencing was peripheral blood. For the CDR3, the DNA is TGTGCCAGCAGCTCAACCCCGGGAATCGGGGGTCTGACAGATACGCAGTATTTT. Amino acids: CASSSTPGIGGLTDTQYF.